Here is one T cell receptor (beta chain) with its context. This CDR3 has 19 residues. Germline lookup yields CDR1 LNHNV and CDR2 YYDKDF (reference sequence). Between the trimmed V and J ends, which lost 0 bases and 0 bases, there was a span of 18 bases. The data stem from a study of blood T cell repertoires in COVID-19. Background on the study: Samples came from the United States, Italy and Spain, spanning acute and convalescent COVID-19. T cells, B-cell-depleted T cells, or PBMCs supplied cDNA or gDNA.

The table came from immunoSEQ multiplex PCR; TCRdb's copy has only in-frame clones and leaves some out. Of over 200,000 clones detected, 70% to 90% appear once; the ten largest clones hold 4.5% to 5.5%. Material: peripheral blood. The rearrangement links TRBV15 to TRBJ1-5, with TRBD1 as a possible D gene (6 bases). This receptor was identified in a woman between 35 and 50 years old with acute or convalescent COVID-19. The CDR3 here is CATSRDIRGGIVSNQPQHF. DNA of the CDR3: TGTGCCACCAGCAGAGATATCAGGGGTGGGATAGTTAGCAATCAGCCCCAGCATTTT.